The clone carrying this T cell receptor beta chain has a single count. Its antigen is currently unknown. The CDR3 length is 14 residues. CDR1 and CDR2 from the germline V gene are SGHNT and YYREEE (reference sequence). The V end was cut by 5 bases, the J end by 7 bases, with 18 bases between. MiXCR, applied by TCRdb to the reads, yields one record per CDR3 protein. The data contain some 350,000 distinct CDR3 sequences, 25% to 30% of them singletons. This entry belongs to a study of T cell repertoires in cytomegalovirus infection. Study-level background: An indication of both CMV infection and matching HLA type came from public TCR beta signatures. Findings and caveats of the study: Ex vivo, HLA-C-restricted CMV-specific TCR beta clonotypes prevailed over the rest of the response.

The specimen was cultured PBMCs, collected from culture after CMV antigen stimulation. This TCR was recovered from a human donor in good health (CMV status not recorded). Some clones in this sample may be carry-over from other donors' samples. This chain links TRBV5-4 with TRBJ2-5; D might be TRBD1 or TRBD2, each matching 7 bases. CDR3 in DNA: TGTGCCAGCAGTTCAGGGGGGGAGGAGGGGACCCAGTACTTC. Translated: CASSSGGEEGTQYF.